This T cell receptor beta chain was found in a study of blood T cells in healthy people across ages. A second PCR, run for about 6 to 12 cycles, used a sample-barcoded 5' primer plus a J-beta primer mix. TCRdb recomputed calls from the 5' RACE reads with MiXCR, one row per CDR3 protein. Among 780,000 or so distinct CDR3 sequences listed, 20% to 25% were seen once. This clonotype has just a few counts. Looked up from germline, CDR1 is MNHNY and CDR2 is SVGAGI (reference sequence). Trimming left V 9 bases short and J 0 bases short, with 6 bases between. The CDR3 length is 13 residues. This sample also belongs to another study, concerning T cells of mothers and their children.

The sequenced sample consisted of blood. This TCR was sampled from a boy aged 10-17 years in good health. The V call is TRBV6-6, the J call TRBJ1-6; D remains ambiguous. CDR3 DNA: TGTGCCAGTGAACTCTCCTATAATTCACCCCTCCACTTT. It translates to CASELSYNSPLHF.